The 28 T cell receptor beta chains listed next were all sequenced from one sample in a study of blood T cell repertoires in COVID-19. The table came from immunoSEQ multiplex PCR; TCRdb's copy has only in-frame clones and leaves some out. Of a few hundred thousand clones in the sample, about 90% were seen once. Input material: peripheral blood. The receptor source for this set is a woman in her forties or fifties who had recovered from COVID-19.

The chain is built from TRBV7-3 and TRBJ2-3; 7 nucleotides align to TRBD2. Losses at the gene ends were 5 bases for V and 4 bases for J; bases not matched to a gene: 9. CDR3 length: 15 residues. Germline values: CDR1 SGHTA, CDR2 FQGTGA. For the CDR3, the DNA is TGTGCCAGCAGCCCGCAGGGTGGGAGGGCAGATACGCAGTATTTT. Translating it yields CASSPQGGRADTQYF. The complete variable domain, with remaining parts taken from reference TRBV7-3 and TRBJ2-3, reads GAGVSQTPSNKVTEKGKYVELRCDPISGHTALYWYRQSLGQGPEFLIYFQGTGAADDSGLPNDRFFAVRPEGSVSTLKIQRTERGDSAVYLCASSPQGGRADTQYFGPGTRLTVL.

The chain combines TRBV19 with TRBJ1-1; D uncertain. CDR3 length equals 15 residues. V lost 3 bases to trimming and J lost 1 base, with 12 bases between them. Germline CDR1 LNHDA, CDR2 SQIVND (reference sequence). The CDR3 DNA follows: TGTGCCAGTAGTATTGGATGGGAGGGGAACACTGAAGCTTTCTTT. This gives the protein CASSIGWEGNTEAFF.

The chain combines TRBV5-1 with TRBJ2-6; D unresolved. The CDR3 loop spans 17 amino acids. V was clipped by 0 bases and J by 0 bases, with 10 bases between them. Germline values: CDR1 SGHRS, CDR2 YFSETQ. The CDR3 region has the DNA TGCGCCAGCAGCTTGGATGGCCTCTCCTCTGGGGCCAACGTCCTGACTTTC. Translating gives CASSLDGLSSGANVLTF.

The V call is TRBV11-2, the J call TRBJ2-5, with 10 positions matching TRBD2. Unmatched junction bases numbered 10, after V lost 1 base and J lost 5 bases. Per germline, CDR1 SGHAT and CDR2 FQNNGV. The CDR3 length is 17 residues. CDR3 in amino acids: CASSLGTSGAIRETQYF. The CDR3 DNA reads TGTGCCAGCAGCTTAGGGACTAGCGGAGCAATCCGGGAGACCCAGTACTTC. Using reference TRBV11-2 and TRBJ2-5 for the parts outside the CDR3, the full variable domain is EAGVAQSPRYKIIEKRQSVAFWCNPISGHATLYWYQQILGQGPKLLIQFQNNGVVDDSQLPKDRFSAERLKGVDSTLKIQPAKLEDSAVYLCASSLGTSGAIRETQYFGPGTRLLVL.

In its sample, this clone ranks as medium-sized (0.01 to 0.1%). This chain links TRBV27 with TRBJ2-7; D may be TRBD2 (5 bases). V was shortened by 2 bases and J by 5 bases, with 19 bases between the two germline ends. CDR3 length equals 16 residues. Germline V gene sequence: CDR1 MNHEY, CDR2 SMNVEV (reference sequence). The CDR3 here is CASSLAATGFFNEQYF. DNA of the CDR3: TGTGCCAGCAGTTTAGCAGCTACGGGGTTTTTCAACGAGCAGTACTTC.

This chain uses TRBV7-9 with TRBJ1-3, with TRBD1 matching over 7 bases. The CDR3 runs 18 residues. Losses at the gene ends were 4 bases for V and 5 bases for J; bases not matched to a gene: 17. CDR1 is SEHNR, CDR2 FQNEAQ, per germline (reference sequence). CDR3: CASSSPPPGQTGRNTIYF. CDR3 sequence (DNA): TGTGCCAGCAGCTCACCCCCTCCGGGACAGACGGGAAGAAACACCATATATTTT. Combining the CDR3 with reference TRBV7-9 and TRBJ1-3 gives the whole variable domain DTGVSQNPRHKITKRGQNVTFRCDPISEHNRLYWYRQTLGQGPEFLTYFQNEAQLEKSRLLSDRFSAERPKGSFSTLEIQRTEQGDSAMYLCASSSPPPGQTGRNTIYFGEGSWLTVV.

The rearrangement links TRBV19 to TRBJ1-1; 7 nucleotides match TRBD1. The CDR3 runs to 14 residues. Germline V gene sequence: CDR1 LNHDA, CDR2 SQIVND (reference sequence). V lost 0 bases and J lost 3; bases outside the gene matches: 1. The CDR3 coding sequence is TGTGCCAGTAGTATAGAGAGGGGGCACACTGAAGCTTTCTTT. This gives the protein CASSIERGHTEAFF.

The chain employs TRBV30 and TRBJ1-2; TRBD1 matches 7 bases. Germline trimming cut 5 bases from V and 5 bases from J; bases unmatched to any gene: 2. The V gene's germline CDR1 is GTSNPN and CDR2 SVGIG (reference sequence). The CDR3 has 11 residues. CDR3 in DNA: TGTGCCTGGGACAGGGCTTATGGCTACACCTTC. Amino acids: CAWDRAYGYTF.

The CDR3 DNA is TGTGCCAGCGGGTCTAGCGGGAGTTATGAGCAGTTCTTC. Residues: CASGSSGSYEQFF. The chain joins TRBV7-9 to TRBJ2-1, with 10 bases aligning to TRBD2. CDR1 and CDR2 (germline): SEHNR, FQNEAQ (reference sequence). The length of the CDR3 is 13 residues. V lost 8 bases and J lost 8; bases outside the gene matches: 6.

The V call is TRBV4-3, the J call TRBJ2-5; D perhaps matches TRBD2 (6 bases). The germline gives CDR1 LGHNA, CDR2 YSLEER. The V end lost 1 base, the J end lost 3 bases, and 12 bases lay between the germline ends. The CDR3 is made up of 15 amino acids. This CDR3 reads CASSQGTGSEETQYF. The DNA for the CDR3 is TGCGCCAGCAGCCAAGGTACCGGGAGCGAAGAGACCCAGTACTTC.

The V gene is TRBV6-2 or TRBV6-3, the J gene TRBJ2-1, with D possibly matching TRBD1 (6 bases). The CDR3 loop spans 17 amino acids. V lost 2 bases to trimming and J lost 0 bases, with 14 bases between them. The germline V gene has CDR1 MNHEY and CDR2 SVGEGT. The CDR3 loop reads CASSYANRAPSYNEQFF. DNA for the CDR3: TGTGCCAGCAGTTACGCAAACAGGGCGCCCTCCTACAATGAGCAGTTCTTC.

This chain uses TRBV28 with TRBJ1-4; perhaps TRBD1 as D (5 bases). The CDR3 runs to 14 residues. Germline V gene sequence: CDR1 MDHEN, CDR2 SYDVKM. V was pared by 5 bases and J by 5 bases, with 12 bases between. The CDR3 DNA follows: TGTGCCAGCAGTCGGGACGGGAGGAATGAAAAACTGTTTTTT. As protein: CASSRDGRNEKLFF.

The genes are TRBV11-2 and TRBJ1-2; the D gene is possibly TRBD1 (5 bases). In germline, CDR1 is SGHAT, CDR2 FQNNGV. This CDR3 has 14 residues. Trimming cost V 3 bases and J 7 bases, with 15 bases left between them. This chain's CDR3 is CASSLDRQPAGYTF. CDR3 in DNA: TGTGCCAGCAGCTTGGATAGACAGCCGGCTGGCTACACCTTC.

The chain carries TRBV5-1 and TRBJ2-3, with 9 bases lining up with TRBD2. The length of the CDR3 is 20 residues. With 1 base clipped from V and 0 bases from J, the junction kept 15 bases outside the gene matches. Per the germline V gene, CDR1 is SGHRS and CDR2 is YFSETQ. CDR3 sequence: CASSLSPVSGSYISTDTQYF. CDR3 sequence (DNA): TGCGCCAGCAGCTTGTCCCCTGTTAGCGGGAGTTACATTAGCACAGATACGCAGTATTTT.

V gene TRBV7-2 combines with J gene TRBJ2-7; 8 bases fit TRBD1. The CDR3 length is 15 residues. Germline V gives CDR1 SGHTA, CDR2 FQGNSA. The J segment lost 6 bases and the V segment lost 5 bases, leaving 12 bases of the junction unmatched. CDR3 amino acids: CASSNQGAMPVEQYF. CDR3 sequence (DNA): TGTGCCAGCAGCAATCAGGGGGCGATGCCGGTCGAGCAGTACTTC. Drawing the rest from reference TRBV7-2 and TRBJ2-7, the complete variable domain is GAGVSQSPSNKVTEKGKDVELRCDPISGHTALYWYRQSLGQGLEFLIYFQGNSAPDKSGLPSDRFSAERTGGSVSTLTIQRTQQEDSAVYLCASSNQGAMPVEQYFGPGTRLTVT.

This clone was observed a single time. CDR3 sequence: CASRGTGELGANVLTF. The CDR3 DNA reads TGTGCCAGTAGAGGGACAGGGGAGCTTGGGGCCAACGTCCTGACTTTC. V gene TRBV19 combines with J gene TRBJ2-6, with 10 bases aligning to TRBD1. The ends lost 6 bases at V and 3 bases at J; junction bases unmatched: 5. This CDR3 has 16 residues. Germline V CDR1 and CDR2: LNHDA, SQIVND (reference sequence).

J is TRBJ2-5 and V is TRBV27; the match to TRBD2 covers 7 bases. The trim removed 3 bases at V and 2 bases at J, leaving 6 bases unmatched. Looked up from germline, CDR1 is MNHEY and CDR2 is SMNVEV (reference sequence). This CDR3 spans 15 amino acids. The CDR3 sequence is CASSFTGTTQETQYF. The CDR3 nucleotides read TGTGCCAGCAGTTTCACCGGGACTACACAAGAGACCCAGTACTTC.

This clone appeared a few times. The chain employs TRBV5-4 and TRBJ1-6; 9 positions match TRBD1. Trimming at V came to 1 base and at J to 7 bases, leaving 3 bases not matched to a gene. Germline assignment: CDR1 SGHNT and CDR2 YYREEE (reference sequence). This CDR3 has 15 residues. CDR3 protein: CASSLTGQGNSPLHF. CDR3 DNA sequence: TGTGCCAGCAGCTTGACGGGACAGGGAAATTCACCCCTCCACTTT.

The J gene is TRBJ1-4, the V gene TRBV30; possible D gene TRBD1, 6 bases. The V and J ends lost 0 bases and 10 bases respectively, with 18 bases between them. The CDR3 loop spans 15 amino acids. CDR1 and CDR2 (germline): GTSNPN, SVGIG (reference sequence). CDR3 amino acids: CAWSVQGELDVKLFF. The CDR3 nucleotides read TGTGCCTGGAGTGTACAGGGAGAGCTTGATGTAAAACTGTTTTTT.

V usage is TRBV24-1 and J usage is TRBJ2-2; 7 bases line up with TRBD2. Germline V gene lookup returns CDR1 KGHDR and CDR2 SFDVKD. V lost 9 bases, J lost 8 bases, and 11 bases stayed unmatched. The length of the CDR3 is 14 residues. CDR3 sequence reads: CATGAARGSGELFF. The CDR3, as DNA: TGTGCCACCGGGGCGGCGCGGGGGTCTGGGGAGCTGTTTTTT.

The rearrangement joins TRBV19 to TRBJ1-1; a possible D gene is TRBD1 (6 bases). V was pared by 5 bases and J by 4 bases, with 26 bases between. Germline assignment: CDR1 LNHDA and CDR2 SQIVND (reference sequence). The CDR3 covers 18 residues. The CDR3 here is CASSFLDRLSRRPTEAFF. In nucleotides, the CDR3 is TGTGCCAGTAGTTTCCTGGACAGACTCTCTCGCAGACCCACTGAAGCTTTCTTT.

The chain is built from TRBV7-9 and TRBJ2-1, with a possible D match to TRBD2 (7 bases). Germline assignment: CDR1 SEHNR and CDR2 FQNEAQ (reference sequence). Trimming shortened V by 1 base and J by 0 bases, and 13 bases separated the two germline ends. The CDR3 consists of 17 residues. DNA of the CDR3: TGTGCCAGCAGCTTAGTTGGGCGGGGGCCCTCCTACAATGAGCAGTTCTTC. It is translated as CASSLVGRGPSYNEQFF.

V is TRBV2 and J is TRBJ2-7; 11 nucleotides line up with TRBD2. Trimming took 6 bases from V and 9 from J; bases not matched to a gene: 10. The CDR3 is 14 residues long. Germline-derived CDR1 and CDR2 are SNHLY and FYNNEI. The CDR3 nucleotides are TGTGCCAGCAGCCCGGGACTAGCGGTCGGCGGGCAGTACTTC. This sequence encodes CASSPGLAVGGQYF.

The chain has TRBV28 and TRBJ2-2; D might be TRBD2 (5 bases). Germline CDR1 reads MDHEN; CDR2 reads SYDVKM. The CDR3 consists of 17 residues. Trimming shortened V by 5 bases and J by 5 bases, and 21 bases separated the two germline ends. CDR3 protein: CASSPTRPSSWTGELFF. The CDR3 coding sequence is TGTGCCAGCAGTCCCACTCGTCCTAGCTCGTGGACCGGGGAGCTGTTTTTT.

As DNA, the CDR3 is TGTGCCAGCAGCCCAAAACAGGGTTGGGAGACCCAGTACTTC. It codes for CASSPKQGWETQYF. The gene calls are TRBV7-9 and TRBJ2-5, with D possibly matching TRBD1 (6 bases). V was clipped by 5 bases and J by 5 bases, with 15 bases between them. The germline V gene encodes CDR1 SEHNR and CDR2 FQNEAQ (reference sequence). This CDR3 spans 14 amino acids.

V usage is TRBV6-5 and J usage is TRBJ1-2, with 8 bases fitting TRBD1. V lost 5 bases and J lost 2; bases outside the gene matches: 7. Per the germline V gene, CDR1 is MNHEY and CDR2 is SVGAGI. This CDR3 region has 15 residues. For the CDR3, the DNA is TGTGCCAGCAGTCCGGCAGGGGGCGCCAACTATGGCTACACCTTC. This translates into CASSPAGGANYGYTF.

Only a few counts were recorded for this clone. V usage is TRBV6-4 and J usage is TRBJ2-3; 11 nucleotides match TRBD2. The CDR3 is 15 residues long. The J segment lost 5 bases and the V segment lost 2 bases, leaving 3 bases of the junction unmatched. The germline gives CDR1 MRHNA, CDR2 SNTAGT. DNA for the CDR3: TGTGCCAGCAGTGACACTAGCGGGGGCGGAGATACGCAGTATTTT. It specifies CASSDTSGGGDTQYF.

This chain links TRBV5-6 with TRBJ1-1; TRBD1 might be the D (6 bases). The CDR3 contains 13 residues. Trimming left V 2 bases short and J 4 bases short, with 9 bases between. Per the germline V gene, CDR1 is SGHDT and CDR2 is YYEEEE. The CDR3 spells CASSFFRGTEAFF. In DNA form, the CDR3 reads TGTGCCAGCAGCTTTTTCAGGGGCACTGAAGCTTTCTTT.